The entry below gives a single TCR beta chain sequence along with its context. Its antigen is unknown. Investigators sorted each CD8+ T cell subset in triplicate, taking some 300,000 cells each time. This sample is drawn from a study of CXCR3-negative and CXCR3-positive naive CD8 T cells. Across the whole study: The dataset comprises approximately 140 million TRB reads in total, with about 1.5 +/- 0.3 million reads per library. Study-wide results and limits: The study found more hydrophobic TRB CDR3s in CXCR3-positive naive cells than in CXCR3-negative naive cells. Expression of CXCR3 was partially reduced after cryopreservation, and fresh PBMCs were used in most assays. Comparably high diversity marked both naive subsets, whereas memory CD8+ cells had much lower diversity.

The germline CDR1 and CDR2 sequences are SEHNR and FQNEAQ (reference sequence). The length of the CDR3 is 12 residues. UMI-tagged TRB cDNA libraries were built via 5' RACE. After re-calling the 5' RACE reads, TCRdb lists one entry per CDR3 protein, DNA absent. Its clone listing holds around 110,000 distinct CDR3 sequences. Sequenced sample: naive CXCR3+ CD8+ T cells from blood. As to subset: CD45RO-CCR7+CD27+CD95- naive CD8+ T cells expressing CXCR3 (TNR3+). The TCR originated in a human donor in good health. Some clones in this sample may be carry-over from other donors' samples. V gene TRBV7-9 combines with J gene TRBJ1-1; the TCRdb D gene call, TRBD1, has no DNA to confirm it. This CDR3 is CASSLDSTEAFF. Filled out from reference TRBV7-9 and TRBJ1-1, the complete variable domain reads DTGVSQNPRHKITKRGQNVTFRCDPISEHNRLYWYRQTLGQGPEFLTYFQNEAQLEKSRLLSDRFSAERPKGSFSTLEIQRTEQGDSAMYLCASSLDSTEAFFGQGTRLTVV.